This T cell receptor (beta chain) was observed in a study of PD-L1 blockade in urothelial cancer (dated by TCRdb to about 2017). About the full investigation: Therapy was started in the mid-2010s for all patients, and atezolizumab 1,200 mg was administered intravenously every 3 weeks. Twenty-five of 29 patients were males with bladder-origin urothelial cancer, and about 65% of the roughly 30 reported a prior smoking history. Patients had an ECOG performance status of 0 or 1 and had received between 0 and 3 prior chemotherapy regimens. Blood samples were analyzed 3 weeks after the start of treatment (second dose) and 6 weeks after the start of treatment. Blood samples gave median yields of around 150,000 T cells and over 80,000 unique TCRs, along with a median clonality of approximately 0.08. An exploratory multi-omic analysis was conducted of the somatic, immune and clinical correlates of response to PD-L1 blockade with atezolizumab in urothelial cancer. Pretreatment tumor samples, along with matched peripheral blood collected serially before and after atezolizumab treatment, underwent TCR sequencing. Durable clinical benefit meant progression-free survival longer than 6 months, and TCR features were also tested against progression-free and overall survival. In the same patients who had TCR sequencing, pretreatment tumors also underwent whole exome sequencing and RNA sequencing. About 10 patients achieved durable clinical benefit and 20 did not. Pretreatment blood TCR-seq was available for 30 or so patients, at least one posttreatment blood collection was obtained for 24 patients, and tumor TCR-seq was available for 24 patients. Study-level results and caveats: A pretreatment peripheral blood TCR clonality below the median was linked to improved progression-free and overall survival. Because the sample size was small (n of about 31) and many of the analyses were exploratory, the results are meant to be hypothesis-generating. At 3 weeks after the start of treatment, tumor-associated TCR clones in peripheral blood had expanded more in patients with durable benefit (n of about 20, p = 0.022).

The CDR3 runs 15 residues from the cysteine to the phenylalanine. Of all the DNA, just the CDR3 is kept, 45 bases in frame from base 1. The germline V gene provides CDR1 SGHVS and CDR2 FNYEAQ. Trimming costs V 7 bases and J 8 bases, and their ends lie 18 bases apart. In the paper's terms, the time point label means: peripheral blood 6 weeks after treatment start. The cohort included 25 to 35 patients with locally advanced or metastatic urothelial carcinoma who were treated at Memorial Sloan Kettering on a trial protocol. Peripheral blood mononuclear cells were collected pretreatment and during treatment, with between 1 and 8 total time points obtained per patient. The Qiagen DNeasy Blood extraction kit was used to purify genomic DNA from total PBMCs and tumor samples. PBMCs were collected pretreatment and during treatment, and were isolated and stored as previously described. Synthetic TCR analog templates were spiked into each PCR to estimate absolute template abundance from read counts. TCRbeta CDR3 regions were amplified from genomic DNA with bias-controlled V and J gene primers using the immunoSEQ assay. Sequencing of rearranged TCRbeta segments was done at approximately 20X coverage. The paper's processing steps were these. Clustering was used to correct sequencing errors, and CDR3s were annotated against IMGT so that V, D and J genes could be assigned. Downstream analyses used only productive TCRbeta rearrangements, leaving out any out-of-frame or stop-codon sequences. Clonality was computed as one minus Shannon entropy normalized by the log of the number of unique productive sequences. Fisher's exact test with Benjamini-Hochberg correction, at a threshold of adjusted p below 0.01, was used to find clones that differed between time points or between blood and tumor. Here the immuneACCESS table is served through TCRdb, limited to in-frame sequences with V and J called. Missing clones are a known gap in these copies; in checked studies unresolved V genes cover under half, and the rest lacks a known reason. For V, J and clone size, that table is used; D and trimming come from the DNA. This sample lists about 120,000 clones; roughly 89% were detected once. The ten largest clones represent 1.5% to 2% of the sample.

This clone has just a few counts. Its antigen target is currently unknown. Per-base quality was not reported, and no clone a single base away is much larger than it. The starting material was PBMCs, obtained around atezolizumab (anti-PD-L1) treatment. The source is a man in his 60s with urothelial cancer. The chain joins TRBV7-6 to TRBJ1-6; no D segment can be confidently identified. The DNA sequence is as follows: TGTGCCAGCACGATGAGTGCGTCGGTAGATTCACCCCTCCACTTT. Protein translation: CASTMSASVDSPLHF.